The clone carrying this TCR beta chain was detected only a few times. The target antigen is unknown. This specimen comes from a study of post-analysis software for immune sequencing data. cDNA libraries for TCR beta contained unique molecular identifiers. Researchers reported roughly 510,000 cDNA molecules coming from 1 to 10 million T cells. MiXCR was run by TCRdb on the PCR reads, yielding one entry per CDR3 protein. The repertoire includes 450,000 to 700,000 distinct CDR3 sequences, roughly two fifths of them detected once, and over 1.5% sits in the top ten. Whole-study results and caveats: Five TRBV segments, TRBV5-6, TRBV5-1 and TRBV20-1 among them, were found more frequent in patients than controls. Normalized Chao1 diversity was significantly lower in multiple sclerosis patients than in controls.

Germline V CDR1 and CDR2: MGHRA, YSYEKL. The CDR3 consists of 15 residues. The clonotype was recovered from a girl aged 10 to 17 with multiple sclerosis. J is TRBJ2-5 and V is TRBV4-1, with TRBD2 matching 7 bases. The DNA end lines up better with TRBJ2-7; the J call may be wrong. The specimen was blood. The CDR3, as DNA: TGCGCCAGCAGCCAACTAGCGGATCTTAGGTACGAGCAGTACTTC. This translates into CASSQLADLRYEQYF.